This T cell receptor (beta chain) was documented in a study of shared clonotypes between healthy human individuals (dated by TCRdb to 2019 to 2021). Study-level background: The cohort included a few men and two women between 18 and 49 years of age. To increase sequencing depth and limit assay-specific biases, different laboratories used diverse techniques to prepare libraries and sequence TCR repertoires. For each donor, three plates each were used for CD4 naive and CD4 memory, two plates were used for CD8 naive, and one plate was used for CD8 memory. To estimate repertoire size and how much clonotype sharing occurs between individuals, the study deeply sequenced the blood TCR repertoires of about 5 healthy adults. Leukapheresis yielded between about 0.94 and 10 billion PBMCs per donor. Overall study outcomes, separate from this receptor: Rarefaction of sorted-subset datasets indicated incomplete sequencing despite the large sequencing depth. Clonotypes shared by all four sorted-subset donors showed higher generation probabilities than non-shared clonotypes. When a handful of donors were compared, the shared fraction of clonotypes was about 5.4% for naive CD4, over 3% for naive CD8, roughly 2.3% for memory CD4, and around 0.37% for memory CD8. Only blood was sampled, and tissue TCR repertoires likely differ from those in blood. Larger estimated clonotype richness was generally found for naive subsets than for memory subsets. Pairwise subsampling led to the expectation that sequencing depth would affect the degree of clonotype sharing among donors. Because the study included only a small number of donors, the genetic and exposure-history diversity represented was limited.

As to this clone: It lacks a known antigen. No clone much larger than this one lies a single base away; base qualities are absent. Other nucleotide sequences in the sample specify the same CDR3.

CD8 naive samples consisted of CD45RO-negative cells that were positively selected for CCR7, yielding a CD45RA+CCR7+ population without TemRA cells. The donors were healthy, HIV-negative adults with no recently reported acute infections or vaccinations. Every donor was a Caucasian adult residing in Nashville, Tennessee, USA. Blood was obtained by leukapheresis, after which PBMCs were separated by Ficoll-Histopaque density gradient centrifugation and cryopreserved in liquid nitrogen vapor phase. Analytical flow cytometry was used to check the purity and quantity of every magnetically sorted T cell population. From each sorted fraction, genomic DNA was isolated and quantified by UV absorbance on a Nanodrop 2000c. TCR CDR3 regions were amplified from genomic DNA by multiplex PCR using the deep immunoSEQ assay. For each cell subset, the extracted genomic DNA was distributed evenly across all wells of several immunoSEQ 96-well plates, and each plate served as one replicate. For sorted subsets, each replicate PCR was loaded with around 200 ng genomic DNA, equivalent to approximately 33,000 T cell genomes. Purified libraries were quantified with a Qubit 3.0 fluorometer, sized on a Bioanalyzer 2100, and re-quantified with the KAPA Library Quantification kit. Every immunoSEQ 96-well plate was sequenced on a separate single-read 150-cycle Illumina NextSeq 550 flow cell. The authors' analysis ran thus. Because only junctional sequences without quality scores were contained in the immunoSEQ output, filtering matching that applied to full-length reads could not be performed. To assign V/J genes and CDR3, sequences were annotated using PyIR, a Python wrapper for IgBLAST v1.9, with IMGT germline references. Reads were removed for weak V/J assignments (E-value above 1e-6), missing CDR3, stop codons, out-of-frame junctions, or ambiguous translated residues. V3J clonotypes were defined by identical inferred V gene, J gene, and CDR3 amino acid sequence. Percentage overlap between repertoires was calculated by dividing the number of shared unique clonotypes by the size of the smaller repertoire. Richness of each repertoire was evaluated using RTK rarefaction, the Chao1 estimator, and Recon v2.1 estimates of unobserved clonotypes. Generation probabilities were computed with OLGA for all TCRbeta clonotypes obtained by the gDNA method from a handful of donors. TCRdb provides this immuneACCESS table in a form limited to in-frame rearrangements. Some clones are lacking; in checked studies, under half of them reflect an unresolved V gene, and why the rest are absent is not known. V and J calls and clone size are those listed in that table; D and trimming were worked out from the DNA. The sample table lists just over 2,000,000 clones, less than 95% of them with a count of one. 1% to 1.3% of the sample comes from the top ten.

The sample consisted of naive CD8+ T cells sorted from blood. Explained via the paper, the cell subset or site label denotes: CD45RA+CCR7+. The TCR sequence derives from a man younger than 30 in good health.

The base sequence is TGTGCCAGCAGCGTAGGCACAGGGGTGGAGCAGTACTTC. Its translation reads: CASSVGTGVEQYF. The receptor chain draws on TRBV9 and TRBJ2-7, with TRBD1 identical over 7 junction bases. CDR3 length: 13 amino acids, cysteine to phenylalanine. This entry keeps only the CDR3 DNA: 39 bases, framed from base 1. CDR1 SGDLS and CDR2 YYNGEE were looked up in the germline V gene. Germline trimming: 0 bases from V, 7 bases from J; junction bases outside gene matches: 4. Extended through the reference TRBV9 and TRBJ2-7 proteins, this CDR3 yields the full variable domain: DSGVTQTPKHLITATGQRVTLRCSPRSGDLSVYWYQQSLDQGLQFLIQYYNGEERAKGNILERFSAQQFPDLHSELNLSSLELGDSALYFCASSVGTGVEQYFGPGTRLTVT.